The 10 T cell receptor beta chains given below trace back to one sample, sequenced in a study of cytomegalovirus exposure and HLA in healthy donors. The PCR had 60 Vbeta and 13 Jbeta primers. The protocol was immunoSEQ multiplex PCR, while the TCRdb copy is restricted to in-frame clones and leaves out a portion. The sample yields more than 95,000 clones, around 75% seen once. The material sequenced was PBMCs. All receptors derive from a man aged 25 to 40 in good health and CMV-seronegative.

In this sample, this clone turned up a few times. V usage is TRBV27 and J usage is TRBJ2-7; D gene unclear. Germline CDR1 reads MNHEY; CDR2 reads SMNVEV (reference sequence). Trimming stripped 6 bases from V and 6 bases from J, with 15 bases between. The CDR3 is 13 residues long. The CDR3 DNA reads as TGTGCCAGCAGGGTCCACACCCTAGGCGAGCAGTACTTC. It yields the protein CASRVHTLGEQYF.

The rearrangement links TRBV5-4 to TRBJ1-5, with 7 bases identical to TRBD1. The germline gives CDR1 SGHNT, CDR2 YYREEE (reference sequence). The J segment lost 7 bases and the V segment lost 2 bases, leaving 12 bases of the junction unmatched. The CDR3 sequence is 16 residues long. CDR3 in amino acids: CASSFFSQGKRQPQHF. In DNA, the CDR3 is TGTGCCAGCAGCTTTTTCTCACAGGGGAAACGGCAGCCCCAGCATTTT.

The chain recombines TRBV6-1 with TRBJ2-3; 9 bases map to TRBD1. Germline V gene lookup returns CDR1 MNHNS and CDR2 SASEGT. Trimming cost V 6 bases and J 2 bases; bases outside gene matches: 3. The CDR3 sequence is 14 residues long. The CDR3 is CASRDRGNTDTQYF. CDR3 DNA: TGTGCCAGCAGGGACAGGGGAAACACAGATACGCAGTATTTT.

The DNA for the CDR3 is TGTGCCAGCAGAACCGGGACAGCAGCTTTACCCCTCCACTTT. It encodes CASRTGTAALPLHF. The rearrangement uses TRBV7-2 and TRBJ1-6; 7 positions agree with TRBD1. The CDR3 is 14 amino acids. V shed 6 bases, J shed 12 bases, and the junction held 11 bases outside the gene matches. From germline, CDR1 is SGHTA and CDR2 FQGNSA.

The chain employs TRBV23-1 and TRBJ1-4; TRBD1 might be the D (5 bases). TRBV23-1 is placed among ORFs of uncertain function. V shed 4 bases and J shed 7 bases, with 13 bases lying between them. The CDR3 runs 14 residues. In DNA form, the CDR3 reads TGCGCCAGCAGTCTTAGGCAGGGTGGTGAAAAACTGTTTTTT. As protein: CASSLRQGGEKLFF.

The V gene is TRBV5-1, the J gene TRBJ2-2; TRBD2 matches at 14 bases. The CDR3 extends over 16 amino acids. The germline gives CDR1 SGHRS, CDR2 YFSETQ. V lost 4 bases and J lost 1; bases outside the gene matches: 0. CDR3 region: CASSGLAGGNTGELFF. The CDR3, as DNA: TGCGCCAGCAGCGGACTAGCGGGAGGGAACACCGGGGAGCTGTTTTTT.

This clone showed up just a few times. The chain links TRBV7-8 to TRBJ1-3; the D is unclear. CDR3 length: 15 amino acids. The germline V gene has CDR1 SGHVS and CDR2 FQNEAQ. V lost 5 bases, J lost 3 bases, and 14 bases lay in between. CDR3 protein: CASSLQTGFGNTIYF. As DNA, the CDR3 is TGTGCCAGCAGCCTCCAAACGGGGTTTGGAAACACCATATATTTT.

This clone was seen a single time. Other DNA variants within this sample encode the same CDR3. This chain joins TRBV27 and TRBJ1-5; D unclear. This CDR3 region has 14 residues. V was pared by 3 bases and J by 3 bases, with 9 bases between. CDR1 is MNHEY and CDR2 is SMNVEV in the germline V gene (reference sequence). CDR3 sequence reads: CASSFMGANQPQHF. For the CDR3, the DNA is TGTGCCAGCAGTTTTATGGGAGCCAATCAGCCCCAGCATTTT.

The chain uses TRBV7-2 and TRBJ2-7; D gene uncertain. V lost 3 bases, J lost 3 bases, and 12 bases lay in between. This CDR3 is 14 amino acids long. Germline V CDR1 and CDR2: SGHTA, FQGNSA. The CDR3 loop is CASSFLPILYEQYF. DNA for the CDR3: TGTGCCAGCAGCTTTCTGCCTATCCTCTACGAGCAGTACTTC.

This chain connects TRBV11-2 to TRBJ1-2; possible D gene TRBD1, 5 bases. V lost 5 bases and J 4 bases, leaving 11 bases between the germline ends. Germline V lookup: CDR1 SGHAT, CDR2 FQNNGV. This CDR3 has 13 residues. CDR3 nucleotide sequence: TGTGCCAGCAGCCTGGGGCCCCTCTATGGCTACACCTTC. Amino acids: CASSLGPLYGYTF.